This T cell receptor beta chain stems from a study of vaccination and CD4 T cells after COVID-19. Study-level information: For control cultures, the treatment was a CEFX pool, an HIV-1 Nef pool, or no peptide.

The assay that was used to sequence DNA from cultured CD4+ T cells was the Oncomine TCR Beta short-read assay. TCRdb re-derived calls from the PCR reads in MiXCR, one entry per CDR3 protein. The sample comprises over 20,000 distinct CDR3 sequences, approximately 40% of which are singletons, and approximately 10% rests with the top ten. This clonotype came up a few times. Its antigen is not known. As to treatment: roughly 10-day PBMC culture with coronavirus spike peptide pools or control peptides (ViraFEST assay). Half the medium was replaced with fresh IL-2 medium on days 3 and 7. The CDR3 length is 14 residues. From germline, CDR1 is DFQATT and CDR2 SNEGSKA (reference sequence).

V is TRBV20-1 and J is TRBJ2-3, with TRBD2 matching over 7 bases. The sample was CD4+ T cells from blood, cultured in vitro. This TCR came from a human donor who had recovered from COVID-19. CDR3 residues: CKLRAGRSTDTQYF. CDR3 coding DNA: TGCAAATTGAGAGCGGGGCGAAGCACAGATACGCAGTATTTT.